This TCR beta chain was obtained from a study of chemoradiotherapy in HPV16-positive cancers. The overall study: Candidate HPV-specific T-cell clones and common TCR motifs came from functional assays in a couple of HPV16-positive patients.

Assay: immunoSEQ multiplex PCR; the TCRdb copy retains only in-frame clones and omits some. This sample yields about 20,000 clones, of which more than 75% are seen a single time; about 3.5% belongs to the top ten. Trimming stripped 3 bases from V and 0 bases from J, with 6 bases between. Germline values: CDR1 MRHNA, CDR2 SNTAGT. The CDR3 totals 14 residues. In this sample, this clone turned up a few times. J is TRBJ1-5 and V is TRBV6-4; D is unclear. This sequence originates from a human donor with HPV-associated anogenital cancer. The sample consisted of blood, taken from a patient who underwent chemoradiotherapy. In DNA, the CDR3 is TGTGCCAGCAGTGAGGGAGATAGCAATCAGCCCCAGCATTTT. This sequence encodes CASSEGDSNQPQHF.